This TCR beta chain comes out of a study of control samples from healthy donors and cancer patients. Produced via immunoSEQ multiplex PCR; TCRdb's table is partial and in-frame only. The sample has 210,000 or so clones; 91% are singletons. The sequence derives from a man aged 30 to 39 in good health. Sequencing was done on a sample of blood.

This CDR3 reads CASSNGQVNTEAFF. The CDR3 DNA is TGTGCCAGTAGTAACGGACAGGTGAACACTGAAGCTTTCTTT. The chain joins TRBV19 to TRBJ1-1; TRBD1 matches at 7 bases. This CDR3 comprises 14 residues. Per germline, CDR1 LNHDA and CDR2 SQIVND (reference sequence). The trim removed 4 bases at V and 0 bases at J, leaving 2 bases unmatched.